Below, 10 T cell receptor beta chains from the same sample are listed, as sequenced in a study of technical replicates of blood from four donors. The protocol was immunoSEQ multiplex PCR, while the TCRdb copy is restricted to in-frame clones and leaves out a portion. The data hold around 80,000 clones, with roughly 94% observed a single time. The sequencing sample was made of T cells isolated from PBMCs. Receptors were obtained from a human donor in good health.

The V call is TRBV28, the J call TRBJ1-5; 10 bases are a match to TRBD1. V gave up 5 bases and J gave up 2 bases; unmatched junction bases: 6. This CDR3 contains 16 residues. Germline assignment: CDR1 MDHEN and CDR2 SYDVKM. The CDR3 spells CASSGTGDGGNQPQHF. As DNA, the CDR3 is TGTGCCAGCAGTGGGACAGGGGACGGGGGCAATCAGCCCCAGCATTTT.

This rearrangement joins TRBV29-1 to TRBJ1-2; 7 bases are shared with TRBD1. The germline CDR1 and CDR2 sequences are SQVTM and ANQGSEA. Trimming at V came to 5 bases and at J to 1 base, leaving 16 bases not matched to a gene. The CDR3 has 17 amino acids. The CDR3 is CSVQGGAASTDNYGYTF. Written as DNA, the CDR3 is TGCAGCGTTCAGGGGGGCGCCGCCAGTACTGATAACTATGGCTACACCTTC.

The CDR3 sequence is CASSYAFGGTDTQYF. In DNA form, the CDR3 reads TGTGCCAGCAGTTACGCCTTTGGAGGGACAGATACGCAGTATTTT. The chain joins TRBV6-5 to TRBJ2-3, with TRBD2 as a possible D gene (6 bases). The V end was cut by 2 bases, the J end by 3 bases, with 12 bases between. Germline V gene lookup returns CDR1 MNHEY and CDR2 SVGAGI. CDR3 length: 15 residues.

The rearrangement links TRBV28 to TRBJ2-7; D unresolved. V was cut by 7 bases and J by 0 bases, with 16 bases left in between. Germline CDR1 and CDR2: MDHEN and SYDVKM. This CDR3 has 15 residues. For the CDR3, the DNA is TGTGCCAGCACCAGAGTAGCTACCTTCTCCTACGAGCAGTACTTC. It codes for CASTRVATFSYEQYF. Complete variable domain (other parts from reference TRBV28 and TRBJ2-7): DVKVTQSSRYLVKRTGEKVFLECVQDMDHENMFWYRQDPGLGLRLIYFSYDVKMKEKGDIPEGYSVSREKKERFSLILESASTNQTSMYLCASTRVATFSYEQYFGPGTRLTVT.

The gene calls are TRBV11-3 and TRBJ2-1; D gene ambiguous. From germline, CDR1 is SGHNT and CDR2 YENEEA. With 3 bases removed from V and 4 bases from J, the gap between germline ends came to 10 bases. CDR3 length: 14 amino acids. In nucleotides, the CDR3 is TGTGCCAGCAGCTTGCAGGCTTCTTACAATGAGCAGTTCTTC. Its protein product is CASSLQASYNEQFF.

CDR3 bases: TGTGCCAGCAGCGGACAGGGAACTGAAGCTTTCTTT. The encoded protein is CASSGQGTEAFF. V gene TRBV7-9 combines with J gene TRBJ1-1; 8 bases are shared with TRBD1. The CDR3 is 12 residues long. CDR1 and CDR2 (germline): SEHNR, FQNEAQ (reference sequence). With 5 bases clipped from V and 5 bases from J, the junction kept 1 base outside the gene matches. The full variable domain, in which reference TRBV7-9 and TRBJ1-1 provide the parts outside the CDR3, is DTGVSQNPRHKITKRGQNVTFRCDPISEHNRLYWYRQTLGQGPEFLTYFQNEAQLEKSRLLSDRFSAERPKGSFSTLEIQRTEQGDSAMYLCASSGQGTEAFFGQGTRLTVV.

The genes are TRBV11-2 and TRBJ2-7; D is unclear. Germline assignment: CDR1 SGHAT and CDR2 FQNNGV. CDR3 length: 16 amino acids. Deletions cut 2 bases from V and 3 bases from J, with 17 bases between. CDR3 in DNA: TGTGCCAGCAGCTTAATGCATCTTGGCAGTAACTACGAGCAGTACTTC. It specifies CASSLMHLGSNYEQYF.

This sequence joins TRBV29-1 and TRBJ1-2; no firm D call. The CDR3 runs to 13 residues. Trimming removed 2 bases at V and 4 bases at J, with 11 bases between. Per the germline V gene, CDR1 is SQVTM and CDR2 is ANQGSEA. CDR3 DNA sequence: TGCAGCGTTGAAAGCCCCGCGGGCTATGGCTACACCTTC. It codes for CSVESPAGYGYTF. Full variable domain (remainder filled in from reference TRBV29-1 and TRBJ1-2): SAVISQKPSRDICQRGTSLTIQCQVDSQVTMMFWYRQQPGQSLTLIATANQGSEATYESGFVIDKFPISRPNLTFSTLTVSNMSPEDSSIYLCSVESPAGYGYTFGSGTRLTVV.

The chain has TRBV29-1 and TRBJ1-1; 10 bases line up with TRBD1. The CDR3 covers 13 residues. After removal of 7 bases from V and 5 bases from J, the junction contained 7 bases not matched to a gene. Germline V lookup: CDR1 SQVTM, CDR2 ANQGSEA. The CDR3 is CSGQPGQGTEAFF. CDR3 DNA sequence: TGCAGCGGACAGCCGGGACAGGGGACTGAAGCTTTCTTT.

J is TRBJ2-2 and V is TRBV7-2, with TRBD2 identical over 10 bases. The CDR3 loop spans 15 amino acids. CDR1 is SGHTA, CDR2 FQGNSA, per germline. V lost 8 bases and J lost 5; bases outside the gene matches: 8. CDR3 region: CASARGTSETGELFF. The CDR3 region has the DNA TGTGCCAGCGCAAGGGGGACTAGCGAGACCGGGGAGCTGTTTTTT. Full variable domain (outside the CDR3, taken from reference TRBV7-2 and TRBJ2-2): GAGVSQSPSNKVTEKGKDVELRCDPISGHTALYWYRQSLGQGLEFLIYFQGNSAPDKSGLPSDRFSAERTGGSVSTLTIQRTQQEDSAVYLCASARGTSETGELFFGEGSRLTVL.